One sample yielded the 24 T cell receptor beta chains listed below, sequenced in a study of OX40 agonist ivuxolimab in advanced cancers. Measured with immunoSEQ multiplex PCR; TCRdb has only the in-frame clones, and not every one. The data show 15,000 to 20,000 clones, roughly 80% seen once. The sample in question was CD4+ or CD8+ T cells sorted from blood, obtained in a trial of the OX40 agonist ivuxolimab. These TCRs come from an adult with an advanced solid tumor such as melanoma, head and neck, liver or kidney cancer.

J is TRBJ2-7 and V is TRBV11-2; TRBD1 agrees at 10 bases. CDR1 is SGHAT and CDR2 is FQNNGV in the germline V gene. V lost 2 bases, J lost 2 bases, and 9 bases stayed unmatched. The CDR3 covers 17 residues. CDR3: CASSLPLTGGLPYEQYF. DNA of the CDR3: TGTGCCAGCAGCTTACCGTTGACAGGGGGCCTCCCCTACGAGCAGTACTTC.

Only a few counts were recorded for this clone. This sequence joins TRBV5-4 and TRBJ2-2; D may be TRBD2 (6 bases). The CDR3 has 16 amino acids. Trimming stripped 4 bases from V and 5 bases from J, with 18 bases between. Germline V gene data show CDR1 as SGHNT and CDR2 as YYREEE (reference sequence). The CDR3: CASSLGTPGETGELFF. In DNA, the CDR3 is TGTGCCAGCAGCCTCGGGACTCCGGGGGAGACCGGGGAGCTGTTTTTT.

DNA of the CDR3: TGTGCCAGTAGTTCCCGCCGTGGGGGGGAGTACGAGCAGTACTTC. Translating it yields CASSSRRGGEYEQYF. The chain combines TRBV19 with TRBJ2-7; 7 bases agree with TRBD2. In germline, CDR1 is LNHDA, CDR2 SQIVND (reference sequence). This CDR3 spans 15 amino acids. V shed 5 bases and J 4 bases; nucleotides not matched to a gene: 11. Together with reference TRBV19 and TRBJ2-7, the CDR3 gives the full variable domain: DGGITQSPKYLFRKEGQNVTLSCEQNLNHDAMYWYRQDPGQGLRLIYYSQIVNDFQKGDIAEGYSVSREKKESFPLTVTSAQKNPTAFYLCASSSRRGGEYEQYFGPGTRLTVT.

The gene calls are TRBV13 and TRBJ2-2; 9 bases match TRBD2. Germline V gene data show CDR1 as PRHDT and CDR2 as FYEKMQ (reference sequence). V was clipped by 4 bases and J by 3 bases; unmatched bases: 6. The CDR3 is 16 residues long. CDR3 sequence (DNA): TGTGCCAGCAGCTCCGGACTAGCGAGTTACACCGGGGAGCTGTTTTTT. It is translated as CASSSGLASYTGELFF. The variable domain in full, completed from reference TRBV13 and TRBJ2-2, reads AAGVIQSPRHLIKEKRETATLKCYPIPRHDTVYWYQQGPGQDPQFLISFYEKMQSDKGSIPDRFSAQQFSDYHSELNMSSLELGDSALYFCASSSGLASYTGELFFGEGSRLTVL.

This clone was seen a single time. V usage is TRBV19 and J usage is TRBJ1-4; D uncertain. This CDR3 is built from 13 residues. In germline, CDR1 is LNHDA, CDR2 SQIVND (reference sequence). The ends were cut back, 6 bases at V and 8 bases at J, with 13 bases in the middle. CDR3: CASRPGGIEKLFF. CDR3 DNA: TGTGCCAGTAGGCCGGGTGGGATAGAAAAACTGTTTTTT.

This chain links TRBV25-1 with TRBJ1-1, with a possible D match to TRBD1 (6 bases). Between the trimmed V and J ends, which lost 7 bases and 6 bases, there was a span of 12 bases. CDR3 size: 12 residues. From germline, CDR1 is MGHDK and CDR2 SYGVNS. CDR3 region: CASNSGAAEAFF. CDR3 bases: TGTGCCAGCAATTCGGGGGCCGCTGAAGCTTTCTTT.

The CDR3 DNA reads TGTGCCAGCAGTTATAGAGGGAGGGATGAGCAGTTCTTC. It is translated as CASSYRGRDEQFF. The V and J genes are TRBV6-5 and TRBJ2-1; 7 bases align to TRBD2. The V gene end was trimmed by 3 bases and the J gene end by 8 bases; junction bases not matched to a gene: 4. Looked up from germline, CDR1 is MNHEY and CDR2 is SVGAGI. The CDR3 spans 13 residues.

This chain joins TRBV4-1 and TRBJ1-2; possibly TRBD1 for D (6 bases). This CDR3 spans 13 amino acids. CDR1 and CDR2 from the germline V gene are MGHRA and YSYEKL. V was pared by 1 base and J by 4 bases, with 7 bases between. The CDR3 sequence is CASSQGTVYGYTF. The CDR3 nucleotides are TGCGCCAGCAGCCAAGGGACAGTCTATGGCTACACCTTC.

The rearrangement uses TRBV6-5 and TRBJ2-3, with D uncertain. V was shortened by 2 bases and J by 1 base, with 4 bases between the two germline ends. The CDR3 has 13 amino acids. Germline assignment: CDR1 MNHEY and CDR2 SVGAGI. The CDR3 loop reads CASSYARTDTQYF. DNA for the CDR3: TGTGCCAGCAGTTACGCCCGCACAGATACGCAGTATTTT.

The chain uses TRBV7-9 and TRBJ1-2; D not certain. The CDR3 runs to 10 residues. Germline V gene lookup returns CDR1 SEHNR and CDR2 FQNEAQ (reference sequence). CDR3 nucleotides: TGTGCAGCAGCTGCGGATGGCTACACCTTC. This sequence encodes CAAAADGYTF.

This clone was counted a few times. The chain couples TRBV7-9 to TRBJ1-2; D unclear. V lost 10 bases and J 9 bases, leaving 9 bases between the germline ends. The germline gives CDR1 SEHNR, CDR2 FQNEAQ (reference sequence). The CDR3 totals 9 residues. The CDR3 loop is CATTDRYTF. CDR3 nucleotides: TGTGCCACCACGGATCGCTACACCTTC.

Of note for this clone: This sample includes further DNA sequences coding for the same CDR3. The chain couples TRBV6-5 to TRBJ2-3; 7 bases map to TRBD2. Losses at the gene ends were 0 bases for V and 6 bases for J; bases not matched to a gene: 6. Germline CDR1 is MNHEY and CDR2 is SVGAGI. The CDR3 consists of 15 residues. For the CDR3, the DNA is TGTGCCAGCAGTTACTCAAGGCAGGGAGGGGATACGCAGTATTTT. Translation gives CASSYSRQGGDTQYF.

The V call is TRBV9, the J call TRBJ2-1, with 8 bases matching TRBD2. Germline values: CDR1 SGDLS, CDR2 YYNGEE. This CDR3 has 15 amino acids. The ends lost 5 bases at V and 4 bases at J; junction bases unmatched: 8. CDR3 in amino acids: CASRVSGSGYNEQFF. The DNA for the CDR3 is TGTGCCAGCAGGGTAAGCGGGAGCGGGTACAATGAGCAGTTCTTC.

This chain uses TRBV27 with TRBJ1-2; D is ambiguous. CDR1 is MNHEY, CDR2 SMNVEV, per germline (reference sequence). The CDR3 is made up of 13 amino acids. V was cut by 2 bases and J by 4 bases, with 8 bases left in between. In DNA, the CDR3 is TGTGCCAGCAGTTTAAACGCCGTCTATGGCTACACCTTC. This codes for CASSLNAVYGYTF.

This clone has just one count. The DNA of the CDR3 is TGTGCCAGCGCTTACTTAGGACAGATCTCCGATGGCTACACCTTC. Translation: CASAYLGQISDGYTF. The chain has TRBV6-6 and TRBJ1-2, with a weak D call TRBD1 (6 bases). CDR1 is MNHNY, CDR2 SVGAGI, per germline (reference sequence). Trimming removed 8 bases at V and 6 bases at J, with 22 bases between. This CDR3 spans 15 amino acids.

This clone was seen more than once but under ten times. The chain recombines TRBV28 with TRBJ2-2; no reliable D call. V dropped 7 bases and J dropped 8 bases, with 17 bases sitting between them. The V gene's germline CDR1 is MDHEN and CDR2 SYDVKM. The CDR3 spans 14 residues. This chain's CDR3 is CASTTKIESGELFF. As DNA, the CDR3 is TGTGCCAGCACCACCAAAATAGAATCTGGGGAGCTGTTTTTT.

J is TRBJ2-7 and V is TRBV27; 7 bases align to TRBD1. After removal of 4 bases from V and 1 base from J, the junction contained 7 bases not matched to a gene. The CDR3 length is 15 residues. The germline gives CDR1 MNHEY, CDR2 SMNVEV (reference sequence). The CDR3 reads CASSSLSQGSYEQYF. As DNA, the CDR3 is TGTGCCAGCAGTTCCCTCTCACAGGGGTCCTACGAGCAGTACTTC.

CDR3 sequence reads: CASTRPGHYTEAFF. Written as DNA, the CDR3 is TGTGCCAGCACTCGGCCGGGACACTACACTGAAGCTTTCTTT. This chain joins TRBV27 and TRBJ1-1; D possibly corresponds to TRBD1 (6 bases). The V end was cut by 7 bases, the J end by 3 bases, with 15 bases between. The CDR3 has 14 amino acids. Germline lookup yields CDR1 MNHEY and CDR2 SMNVEV (reference sequence).

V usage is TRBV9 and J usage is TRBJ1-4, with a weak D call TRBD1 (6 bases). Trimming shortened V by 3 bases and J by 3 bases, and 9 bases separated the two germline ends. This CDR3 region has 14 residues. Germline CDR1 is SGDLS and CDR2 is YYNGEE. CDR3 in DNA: TGTGCCAGCAGCGAACAGGGCTCTAATGAAAAACTGTTTTTT. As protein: CASSEQGSNEKLFF.

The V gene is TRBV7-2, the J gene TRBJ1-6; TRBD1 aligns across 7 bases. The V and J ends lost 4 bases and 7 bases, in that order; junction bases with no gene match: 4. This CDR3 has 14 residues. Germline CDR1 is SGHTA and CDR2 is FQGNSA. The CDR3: CASSSPGGNSPLHF. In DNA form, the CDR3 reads TGTGCCAGCAGCTCTCCAGGGGGGAATTCACCCCTCCACTTT.

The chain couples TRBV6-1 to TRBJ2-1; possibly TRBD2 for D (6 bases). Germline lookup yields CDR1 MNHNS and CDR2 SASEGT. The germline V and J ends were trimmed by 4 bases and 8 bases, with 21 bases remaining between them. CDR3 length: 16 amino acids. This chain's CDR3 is CASSVLTSTPGDEQFF. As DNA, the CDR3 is TGTGCCAGCAGTGTCCTTACTAGCACCCCCGGGGATGAGCAGTTCTTC.

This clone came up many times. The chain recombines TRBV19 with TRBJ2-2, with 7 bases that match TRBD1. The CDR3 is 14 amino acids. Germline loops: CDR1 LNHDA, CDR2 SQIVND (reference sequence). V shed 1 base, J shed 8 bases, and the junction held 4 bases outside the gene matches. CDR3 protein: CASSIARGSGELFF. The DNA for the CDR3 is TGTGCCAGTAGTATAGCCAGGGGGAGTGGGGAGCTGTTTTTT.

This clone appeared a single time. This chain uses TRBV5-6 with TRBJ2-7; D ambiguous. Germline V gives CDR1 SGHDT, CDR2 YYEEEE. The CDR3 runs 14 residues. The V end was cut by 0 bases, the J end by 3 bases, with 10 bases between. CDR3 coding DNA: TGTGCCAGCAGCTTGGGGGCGGAAATCTACGAGCAGTACTTC. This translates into CASSLGAEIYEQYF.

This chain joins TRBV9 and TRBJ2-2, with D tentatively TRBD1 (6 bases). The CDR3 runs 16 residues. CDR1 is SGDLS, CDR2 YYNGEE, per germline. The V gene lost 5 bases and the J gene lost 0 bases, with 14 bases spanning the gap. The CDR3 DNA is TGTGCCAGCAGTTATACCGGGACAACGAACACCGGGGAGCTGTTTTTT. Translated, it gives CASSYTGTTNTGELFF.